One T cell receptor beta chain is described in this entry. The antigen is not known. This specimen comes from a study of T cell responses to AZD1222 COVID-19 vaccine. Generated by immunoSEQ multiplex PCR, the TCRdb table keeps only in-frame clones and is missing some. Among under 45,000 clones listed, over 75% were seen once. Overall study results and limits: Only a handful of AZD1222 recipients were seropositive at baseline. Repertoire sampling occurred only after the peak T cell response. It should be noted that donors were predominantly white British and more often female, and clonal diversity was possibly underestimated.

This clonotype was sampled from an adult who received the MenACWY meningococcal vaccine as a control. Material: peripheral blood, obtained 28 days after the second dose of the MenACWY control vaccine.

This CDR3 is CASKFRGETQYF. CDR3 bases: TGTGCCAGCAAATTCCGGGGAGAGACCCAGTACTTC. The chain has TRBV6-5 and TRBJ2-5, with a possible D match to TRBD2 (5 bases). CDR1 is MNHEY, CDR2 SVGAGI, per germline. The CDR3 is 12 residues long. Trimming took 7 bases from V and 4 from J, leaving 10 bases between them.